This T cell receptor (beta chain) was documented in a study of T cell repertoires in cytomegalovirus infection. On the study more broadly: Public TCR beta signature analysis indicated the presence of both CMV infection and matching HLA type.

As concerns this clonotype: Its target is not known.

One entry per CDR3 protein results from TCRdb running MiXCR on the reads. The table has 200,000 or so distinct CDR3 sequences, 30% to 45% seen once. This TCR was recovered from a human donor in good health (CMV status not recorded). Some clones in this sample may be carry-over from other donors' samples. The source was CD8+ T cells from cultured PBMCs, collected from culture after CMV antigen stimulation.

CDR3 residues: CASSRAGGRETQYF. The CDR3, as DNA: TGTGCCAGCAGCCGGGCTGGCGGAAGGGAGACCCAGTACTTC. This chain joins TRBV11-2 and TRBJ2-5; D unresolved. Germline CDR1 is SGHAT and CDR2 is FQNNGV. CDR3 length: 14 amino acids. V lost 5 bases to trimming and J lost 5 bases, with 15 bases between them.